Each of the 7 T cell receptor beta chains below was sequenced from the same sample in a study of PD-1 blockade in classical Hodgkin lymphoma. Relapse was seen in all patients after autologous stem cell transplantation, and brentuximab vedotin exposure was variable. Repertoires were generated with immunoSEQ multiplex PCR, while TCRdb's copy carries only in-frame clones and drops some. Here the sample spans under 30,000 clones, roughly 70% being singletons. Sample: peripheral blood mononuclear cells (PBMCs), taken before the second cycle of nivolumab. The receptors derive from a human donor with classical Hodgkin lymphoma.

CDR3 in DNA: TGCAGCGTTGAAGCTGGGACAGACTACGAGCAGTACTTC. As protein: CSVEAGTDYEQYF. J is TRBJ2-7 and V is TRBV29-1; 7 positions match TRBD1. The CDR3 totals 13 residues. V gave up 1 base and J gave up 3 bases; unmatched junction bases: 3. CDR1 and CDR2 from the germline V gene are SQVTM and ANQGSEA.

The V call is TRBV4-1, the J call TRBJ2-5; D ambiguous. V lost 1 base to trimming and J lost 5 bases, with 8 bases between them. This CDR3 comprises 13 residues. Germline lookup yields CDR1 MGHRA and CDR2 YSYEKL. CDR3 nucleotides: TGCGCCAGCAGCCAAGTAGGGTTCGAGACCCAGTACTTC. This encodes CASSQVGFETQYF.

This clone showed up just a few times. V is TRBV27 and J is TRBJ1-5, with D perhaps TRBD1 (6 bases). The CDR3 is 16 amino acids. Looked up from germline, CDR1 is MNHEY and CDR2 is SMNVEV (reference sequence). V gave up 6 bases and J gave up 2 bases, with 17 bases separating them. This CDR3 is CASSVTTGPGNQPQHF. The CDR3 DNA sequence: TGTGCCAGCAGCGTCACAACAGGGCCGGGCAATCAGCCCCAGCATTTT.

This clone was observed a few times. The rearrangement joins TRBV28 to TRBJ1-5, with unresolved D. Looked up from germline, CDR1 is MDHEN and CDR2 is SYDVKM. Trimming removed 8 bases from V and 9 bases from J, with 5 bases in between. This CDR3 is built from 9 residues. The CDR3 region is CASGMPQHF. The CDR3 DNA reads TGTGCCAGCGGGATGCCCCAGCATTTT.

The chain recombines TRBV21-1 with TRBJ2-3; TRBD2, the table's D call, was not compared with the DNA. TRBV21-1 is reported as a pseudogene. CDR3 length: 15 amino acids. CDR3 sequence: CASKIWSGSGDTQYF. CDR3 sequence (DNA): TGTGCCAGCAAAATTTGGAGCGGGTCGGGGGATACGCAGTATTTT.

This clone was recorded only once. The CDR3 loop reads CASSAGSGESYEQYF. CDR3 nucleotides: TGTGCCAGCAGCGCCGGTTCCGGGGAATCCTACGAGCAGTACTTC. V and J are TRBV9 and TRBJ2-7, with a possible D match to TRBD2 (5 bases). Germline V lookup: CDR1 SGDLS, CDR2 YYNGEE. The CDR3 has 15 amino acids. V was pared by 3 bases and J by 1 base, with 14 bases between.

J is TRBJ2-5 and V is TRBV29-1; perhaps TRBD1 as D (5 bases). Trimming shortened V by 3 bases and J by 4 bases, and 15 bases separated the two germline ends. The CDR3 consists of 14 residues. Germline CDR1 reads SQVTM; CDR2 reads ANQGSEA. The CDR3 DNA reads as TGCAGCGTTGATAGGCAGGGTTCAGGAGAGACCCAGTACTTC. Translated: CSVDRQGSGETQYF.